This T cell receptor beta chain was profiled in a study of T cells in Graves' hyperthyroidism and ophthalmopathy. There are many counts of this clonotype. Authors of the study amplified TCR beta CDR3 regions from RNA transcripts. An initial round of RT-PCR targeting the TCR CDR3 relied on the HTBI primer set. TCRdb itself ran the multiplex PCR reads through MiXCR, one entry per CDR3 protein. The sample consists of about 520,000 distinct CDR3 sequences, about 24% of them appearing once. The CDR3 loop spans 12 amino acids. V was clipped by 4 bases and J by 5 bases, with 8 bases between them. Germline CDR1 and CDR2: SQVTM and ANQGSEA.

The sequence came from a woman in her 30s with Graves' ophthalmopathy. Sequenced sample: blood. The chain has TRBV29-1 and TRBJ2-2; D gene ambiguous. CDR3 DNA: TGCAGCGTTGTAAACGAAACCGGGGAGCTGTTTTTT. It codes for CSVVNETGELFF.